A selection of T cell receptor beta chains follows, all from one sample in a study of T cell responses to AZD1222 COVID-19 vaccine. TCRdb keeps only in-frame clones here, not all; method: immunoSEQ multiplex PCR. The sample contains about 140,000 clones, 88% of which appear only once. The starting material was peripheral blood, obtained 28 days after the second dose of the MenACWY control vaccine. These receptors originate from an adult who received the MenACWY meningococcal vaccine as a control. Each CDR3 is given with its conserved first and last residue. The D gene is left open where the match is weak. Size is stated for part of the rows, as once, few or many counts, or as a class when the clone is expanded.

TRBD1	TRBV6-5	TRBJ1-6	NA	CASSYTQQGTPLHF	TGTGCCAGCAGTTACACCCAACAGGGGACACCCCTCCACTTT
NA	TRBV15	TRBJ1-2	NA	CATSRVLGDWNYGYTF	TGTGCCACCAGCAGAGTTTTAGGAGACTGGAACTATGGCTACACCTTC
NA	TRBV4-1	TRBJ1-2	once	CASSQVLGGYTF	TGCGCCAGCAGCCAAGTACTGGGTGGCTACACCTTC
NA	TRBV5-4	TRBJ1-4	NA	CASSSGGAGNEKLFF	TGTGCCAGCAGCTCTGGGGGGGCGGGTAATGAAAAACTGTTTTTT
TRBD1	TRBV4-3	TRBJ1-5	many	CASSHDRGRNQPQHF	TGCGCCAGCAGCCACGACAGGGGAAGGAATCAGCCCCAGCATTTT
NA	TRBV30	TRBJ2-7	NA	CAWSRESYEQYF	TGTGCCTGGAGCCGAGAAAGCTACGAGCAGTACTTC
NA	TRBV29-1	TRBJ1-2	NA	CSVEITDGYTF	TGCAGCGTTGAAATAACGGATGGCTACACCTTC
NA	TRBV19	TRBJ1-5	NA	CASSSDGFPSNQPQHF	TGTGCCAGTAGTAGCGACGGATTCCCTAGCAATCAGCCCCAGCATTTT
NA	TRBV5-1	TRBJ2-5	NA	CASSLVGQGRQETQYF	TGCGCCAGCAGCTTGGTGGGGCAGGGTAGGCAAGAGACCCAGTACTTC
NA	TRBV4-1	TRBJ1-1	NA	CASSQDPWGPLEAFF	TGCGCCAGCAGCCAAGATCCTTGGGGACCCCTTGAAGCTTTCTTT
TRBD1	TRBV4-2	TRBJ2-7	NA	CASSQDRNEQYF	TGTGCCAGCAGCCAGGACAGGAACGAGCAGTACTTC
NA	TRBV9	TRBJ1-1	NA	CASSQGYTEAFF	TGTGCCAGCAGCCAGGGTTACACTGAAGCTTTCTTT
NA	TRBV7-2	TRBJ2-3	NA	CASSSSRTDTQYF	TGTGCCAGCAGCTCCTCTCGCACAGATACGCAGTATTTT
NA	TRBV9	TRBJ1-6	NA	CASSVVWNSPLHF	TGTGCCAGCAGCGTAGTTTGGAATTCACCCCTCCACTTT
NA	TRBV6-5	TRBJ1-3	NA	CASSQGTQGNTIYF	TGTGCCAGCAGCCAAGGGACGCAAGGAAACACCATATATTTT
NA	TRBV25-1	TRBJ1-2	NA	CASSERQVGGYTF	TGTGCCAGCAGTGAACGACAGGTTGGAGGCTACACCTTC
NA	TRBV3-1/TRBV3-2	TRBJ1-3	few	CASRDQGSSGNTIYF	TGTGCCAGCAGGGACCAGGGGAGCTCTGGAAACACCATATATTTT
NA	TRBV28	TRBJ1-5	NA	CASTPGRRYSNQPQHF	TGTGCCAGCACACCGGGCAGGAGATATAGCAATCAGCCCCAGCATTTT
TRBD2	TRBV5-1	TRBJ2-5	NA	CASSLRPLAAQETQYF	TGCGCCAGCAGCTTGAGGCCCCTAGCGGCACAAGAGACCCAGTACTTC
NA	TRBV7-9	TRBJ2-7	NA	CASSLYGDPSYEQYF	TGTGCCAGCAGCCTGTACGGGGACCCGAGCTACGAGCAGTACTTC
NA	TRBV21-1	TRBJ2-7	NA	CASSKGGQGASYEQYF	TGTGCCAGCAGCAAAGGCGGTCAGGGGGCCTCCTACGAGCAGTACTTC
NA	TRBV18	TRBJ2-1	NA	CASSPGSNEQFF	TGTGCCAGCTCACCAGGGAGCAATGAGCAGTTCTTC
NA	TRBV30	TRBJ2-1	NA	CAWSGSSRGQFF	TGTGCCTGGAGTGGGTCCTCGAGGGGGCAGTTCTTC
TRBD1	TRBV13	TRBJ1-1	NA	CASSQGGNTEAFF	TGTGCCAGCAGCCAGGGGGGAAACACTGAAGCTTTCTTT
NA	TRBV9	TRBJ1-3	NA	CASSPDPTISGNTIYF	TGTGCCAGCAGCCCGGACCCCACAATCTCTGGAAACACCATATATTTT
TRBD1	TRBV7-8	TRBJ2-7	NA	CASSPGQGTYEQYF	TGTGCCAGCAGCCCCGGACAGGGGACCTACGAGCAGTACTTC
NA	TRBV7-2	TRBJ1-1	NA	CASSLGVSILNTEAFF	TGTGCCAGCAGCTTAGGGGTATCGATATTGAACACTGAAGCTTTCTTT
NA	TRBV5-4	TRBJ2-7	NA	CASSFPTGEQYF	TGTGCCAGCAGCTTTCCAACCGGCGAGCAGTACTTC
NA	TRBV10-2	TRBJ1-2	NA	CASSESHSNYGYTF	TGCGCCAGCAGTGAGTCTCACAGTAACTATGGCTACACCTTC
TRBD1	TRBV2	TRBJ1-6	NA	CASGRGQGNSPLHF	TGTGCCAGCGGGAGGGGACAGGGTAATTCACCCCTCCACTTT
TRBD2	TRBV4-2	TRBJ2-2	NA	CASSPSGGRATGELFF	TGTGCCAGCAGCCCCAGCGGGGGGCGGGCCACCGGGGAGCTGTTTTTT
TRBD1	TRBV5-1	TRBJ1-6	NA	CASSLGQGGSPLHF	TGCGCCAGCAGCTTGGGACAGGGAGGATCACCCCTCCACTTT
NA	TRBV28	TRBJ2-7	NA	CASSFQGPSYSYEQYF	TGTGCCAGCAGTTTCCAGGGGCCGTCTTACTCCTACGAGCAGTACTTC
TRBD1	TRBV9	TRBJ1-2	NA	CASSYSGLQGERGGYTF	TGTGCCAGCAGCTACTCCGGGCTGCAGGGGGAGCGAGGTGGCTACACCTTC
NA	TRBV12-5	TRBJ2-4	NA	CASSSNRESDIQYF	TGTGCTAGTTCTTCTAACAGGGAATCGGACATTCAGTACTTC
NA	TRBV7-5	TRBJ1-1	NA	CARSSHRVLNTEAFF	TGTGCCAGAAGCTCACACAGGGTACTGAACACTGAAGCTTTCTTT
NA	TRBV30	TRBJ1-1	NA	CAWSRDTQNTEAFF	TGTGCCTGGAGCCGGGACACACAGAACACTGAAGCTTTCTTT
NA	TRBV28	TRBJ2-3	NA	CATGGGLGTDTQYF	TGTGCCACCGGAGGGGGATTGGGTACAGATACGCAGTATTTT
NA	TRBV5-1	TRBJ1-2	NA	CASSSPGLHYGYTF	TGCGCCAGCAGCTCCCCGGGACTACATTATGGCTACACCTTC
NA	TRBV7-6	TRBJ2-5	NA	CASSLAPPGIVRETQYF	TGTGCCAGCAGCTTAGCACCTCCAGGAATTGTGCGAGAGACCCAGTACTTC
NA	TRBV3-1/TRBV3-2	TRBJ1-1	NA	CASSQAGLAFF	TGTGCCAGCAGCCAAGCAGGGTTAGCTTTCTTT
NA	TRBV19	TRBJ1-2	NA	CASSILGGSVGGYTF	TGTGCCAGTAGTATCTTAGGGGGGAGCGTCGGTGGCTACACCTTC
NA	TRBV7-9	TRBJ2-5	NA	CASSAGETQYF	TGTGCCAGCAGCGCGGGAGAGACCCAGTACTTC
NA	TRBV7-9	TRBJ1-5	NA	CASSLSGPEPQHF	TGTGCCAGCAGCTTGTCCGGGCCAGAGCCCCAGCATTTT
NA	TRBV6-5	TRBJ2-2	NA	CASSQDTGELFF	TGTGCCAGCAGCCAAGACACCGGGGAGCTGTTTTTT
NA	TRBV19	TRBJ1-5	many	CASSIMGRNQPQHF	TGTGCCAGTAGTATAATGGGGCGGAATCAGCCCCAGCATTTT
NA	TRBV4-3	TRBJ1-6	NA	CASSQGGRRGSPLHF	TGCGCCAGCAGCCAAGGGGGGCGTCGTGGATCACCCCTCCACTTT
NA	TRBV18	TRBJ1-4	NA	CASSRDTNEKLFF	TGTGCCAGCTCCAGGGACACTAATGAAAAACTGTTTTTT
NA	TRBV5-1	TRBJ1-1	NA	CASSLGLPMNTEAFF	TGCGCCAGCAGCTTGGGACTCCCCATGAACACTGAAGCTTTCTTT